Listed below are T cell receptor beta chains from one sample, sequenced in a study of Ad26.COV2.S vaccination and SARS-CoV-2 variants. Measured with immunoSEQ multiplex PCR; TCRdb has only the in-frame clones, and not every one. The repertoire holds about 320,000 clones, with approximately 87% as singletons. This sample comprised peripheral blood, obtained in a trial of Ad26.COV2.S vaccine versus placebo. These receptors were obtained from a person between 18 and 65 years old who received the Ad26.COV2.S COVID-19 vaccine or a placebo. Both conserved end residues are part of each CDR3. The D gene is left open where the match is weak. Not every row has a clone size; where given, it reads once, few, many or a size class.

D: NA
size: NA
J: TRBJ2-4
V: TRBV27
CDR3: CASSPGAGAIQYF
DNA: TGTGCCAGCAGTCCTGGGGCCGGGGCCATTCAGTACTTC

D: NA
size: NA
J: TRBJ1-2
V: TRBV6-2/TRBV6-3
CDR3: CASSYEPMDYTF
DNA: TGTGCCAGCAGTTACGAACCCATGGACTACACCTTC

D: NA
size: few
J: TRBJ1-4
V: TRBV19
CDR3: CASSIIGGTNEKLFF
DNA: TGTGCCAGTAGTATTATAGGTGGAACTAATGAAAAACTGTTTTTT

D: TRBD1
size: NA
J: TRBJ2-7
V: TRBV27
CDR3: CASSVNRGSYEQYF
DNA: TGTGCCAGCAGTGTAAACAGGGGTTCCTACGAGCAGTACTTC

D: NA
size: NA
J: TRBJ1-2
V: TRBV5-8
CDR3: CASSSRGDYYGYTF
DNA: TGTGCCAGCAGCTCCCGGGGGGATTACTATGGCTACACCTTC

D: NA
size: NA
J: TRBJ2-1
V: TRBV5-4
CDR3: CASAPGAAYNEQFF
DNA: TGTGCCAGCGCTCCGGGAGCGGCTTACAATGAGCAGTTCTTC

D: TRBD2
size: NA
J: TRBJ2-7
V: TRBV7-8
CDR3: CASIGGKGALSTYEQYF
DNA: TGTGCCAGCATCGGGGGGAAAGGGGCGCTCTCTACCTACGAGCAGTACTTC

D: NA
size: NA
J: TRBJ2-2
V: TRBV13
CDR3: CASTLETGELFF
DNA: TGTGCCAGCACCCTCGAGACCGGGGAGCTGTTTTTT

D: NA
size: NA
J: TRBJ1-1
V: TRBV5-5
CDR3: CASSLDGDLGAFF
DNA: TGTGCCAGCAGCTTGGACGGCGATTTGGGAGCTTTCTTT

D: NA
size: NA
J: TRBJ1-1
V: TRBV29-1
CDR3: CSVVGGWVNTEAFF
DNA: TGCAGCGTTGTGGGGGGGTGGGTTAACACTGAAGCTTTCTTT

D: TRBD1
size: NA
J: TRBJ1-1
V: TRBV6-2/TRBV6-3
CDR3: CASSYSNRDRGRTEAFF
DNA: TGTGCCAGCAGCTACTCAAACCGGGACAGGGGGCGGACTGAAGCTTTCTTT

D: TRBD1
size: NA
J: TRBJ1-2
V: TRBV19
CDR3: CASSKGTAYGYTF
DNA: TGTGCCAGTAGTAAGGGGACAGCCTATGGCTACACCTTC

D: NA
size: NA
J: TRBJ2-4
V: TRBV12-3/TRBV12-4
CDR3: CASSQMGHQYF
DNA: TGTGCCAGCAGTCAGATGGGACACCAGTACTTC

D: TRBD2
size: NA
J: TRBJ2-1
V: TRBV11-2
CDR3: CASSPRPSGGAYNEQFF
DNA: TGTGCCAGCAGCCCCCGTCCCAGCGGGGGGGCCTACAATGAGCAGTTCTTC

D: NA
size: NA
J: TRBJ2-1
V: TRBV10-1
CDR3: CASSESTMDLTPNEQFF
DNA: TGCGCCAGCAGTGAGTCCACGATGGACCTAACCCCGAATGAGCAGTTCTTC

D: TRBD2
size: NA
J: TRBJ2-5
V: TRBV4-1
CDR3: CASSQDRWERGTSETQYF
DNA: TGCGCCAGCAGCCAAGATCGGTGGGAGCGGGGGACATCTGAGACCCAGTACTTC

D: NA
size: NA
J: TRBJ1-1
V: TRBV2
CDR3: CASSEALGLMADTEAFF
DNA: TGTGCCAGCAGTGAAGCGCTGGGACTGATGGCGGACACTGAAGCTTTCTTT

D: TRBD1
size: NA
J: TRBJ1-1
V: TRBV6-1
CDR3: CASSERTGWNTEAFF
DNA: TGTGCCAGCAGTGAACGGACAGGGTGGAACACTGAAGCTTTCTTT